A few counts support the clone carrying this TCR beta chain. The data belong to a study of T cells after yellow fever vaccination. Unmatched junction bases numbered 7, after V lost 7 bases and J lost 5 bases. The CDR3 covers 13 residues. CDR1 is SGHRS, CDR2 YFSETQ, per germline. MiXCR, applied by TCRdb to the 5' RACE reads, yields one record per CDR3 protein. Found here are 300,000 to 400,000 distinct CDR3 sequences, approximately 13% of them singletons; the top ten hold 3.2%. V and J are TRBV5-1 and TRBJ1-1; TRBD1 agrees at 8 bases. The sequencing here drew on CD4+ T cells sorted from PBMCs, taken 15 days after the yellow fever booster vaccination. The TCR was taken from a man between 18 and 35 years old who received the YFV17D yellow fever vaccine. Written as DNA, the CDR3 is TGCGCCAGCTCCCAGGGGGCGCTTACTGAAGCTTTCTTT. It encodes CASSQGALTEAFF.